The T cell receptor (beta chain) described here comes from a study of T cells expressing NK-cell markers. CDR1 and CDR2 (germline): SQVTM, ANQGSEA. This CDR3 has 13 amino acids. Each CDR3 protein gets one entry in TCRdb, which reprocessed the 5' RACE reads and gives no DNA. This repertoire includes around 380,000 distinct CDR3 sequences. What was sequenced was blood T cells: a sorted CD56 or NKG2C T cell subset, CD4+ or CD8+ T cells, or bulk PBMC T cells (not recorded which). The rearrangement joins TRBV29-1 to TRBJ1-6; TCRdb proposes TRBD1, but this gene call is untestable without DNA. The sequence derives from a woman aged 45-65 years in good health. The CDR3 sequence: CSYSMGVFSPLHF.